Each of the 21 T cell receptor beta chains below was sequenced from the same sample in a study of cytomegalovirus exposure and HLA in healthy donors. PCR primers comprised 60 Vbeta and 13 Jbeta primers. Data came from immunoSEQ multiplex PCR; TCRdb stores just in-frame clones and leaves some out. The table lists around 140,000 clones, roughly 82% of them singletons. Material: PBMCs. The receptors stem from a male donor in good health and CMV-seropositive.

Only a few counts were recorded for this clone. This chain joins TRBV9 and TRBJ2-2, with D possibly being TRBD2 (6 bases). V gave up 2 bases and J gave up 6 bases, with 14 bases separating them. CDR1 SGDLS and CDR2 YYNGEE come from the germline V gene. The CDR3 is 15 residues long. The CDR3 DNA reads TGTGCCAGCAGCGTGGGAGGTAGCTTCGCCGGGGAGCTGTTTTTT. Its protein product is CASSVGGSFAGELFF. The full variable domain, completed using reference TRBV9 and TRBJ2-2, is DSGVTQTPKHLITATGQRVTLRCSPRSGDLSVYWYQQSLDQGLQFLIQYYNGEERAKGNILERFSAQQFPDLHSELNLSSLELGDSALYFCASSVGGSFAGELFFGEGSRLTVL.

This chain connects TRBV5-5 to TRBJ1-3; D remains unclear. Per the germline V gene, CDR1 is SGHKS and CDR2 is YYEKEE (reference sequence). The CDR3 contains 17 residues. Between the trimmed V and J ends, which lost 0 bases and 4 bases, there was a span of 17 bases. The CDR3 loop reads CASSLVPWGGTGNTIYF. The CDR3 bases are TGTGCCAGCAGCTTGGTCCCCTGGGGAGGTACGGGAAACACCATATATTTT.

The CDR3, as DNA: TGCGCCAGCAGCTTGGGAGCACCCAAAAACATTCAGTACTTC. The encoded protein is CASSLGAPKNIQYF. The V and J genes are TRBV5-1 and TRBJ2-4; unclear D gene. Trimming cost V 0 bases and J 2 bases, with 6 bases left between them. In germline, CDR1 is SGHRS, CDR2 YFSETQ. The CDR3 length is 14 residues.

This clone was observed a single time. J is TRBJ2-3 and V is TRBV2; tentative D call: TRBD1 (6 bases). The V end was cut by 6 bases, the J end by 2 bases, with 12 bases between. The CDR3 spans 14 residues. CDR1 is SNHLY, CDR2 FYNNEI, per germline. Here the CDR3 DNA reads TGTGCCAGCAGCCCGGACAGAATCACAGATACGCAGTATTTT. It yields the protein CASSPDRITDTQYF.

J is TRBJ1-1 and V is TRBV9; D not resolved. Germline-derived CDR1 and CDR2 are SGDLS and YYNGEE. The CDR3 length is 12 residues. Trimming took off 6 bases at V and 1 base at J, with 7 bases between the two ends. CDR3: CASIAGNTEAFF. The DNA of the CDR3 is TGTGCCAGCATCGCCGGGAACACTGAAGCTTTCTTT.

This chain uses TRBV2 with TRBJ2-3, with 8 bases fitting TRBD2. Germline V gene data show CDR1 as SNHLY and CDR2 as FYNNEI. V gave up 6 bases and J gave up 4 bases; unmatched junction bases: 9. The CDR3 covers 15 residues. The CDR3 region has the DNA TGTGCCAGCAGGCCCCGGGAGGGCCTATCAGATACGCAGTATTTT. This translates into CASRPREGLSDTQYF. The full variable domain, its missing parts supplied by reference TRBV2 and TRBJ2-3, is EPEVTQTPSHQVTQMGQEVILRCVPISNHLYFYWYRQILGQKVEFLVSFYNNEISEKSEIFDDQFSVERPDGSNFTLKIRSTKLEDSAMYFCASRPREGLSDTQYFGPGTRLTVL.

V and J are TRBV5-6 and TRBJ2-1, with TRBD1 identical over 10 bases. Germline CDR1 reads SGHDT; CDR2 reads YYEEEE. With 4 bases clipped from V and 8 bases from J, the junction kept 12 bases outside the gene matches. The CDR3 sequence is 16 residues long. Here the CDR3 reads CASSVPGQGSNDEQFF. The CDR3 nucleotides read TGTGCCAGCAGCGTGCCGGGACAGGGGTCTAACGATGAGCAGTTCTTC. Combining the CDR3 with reference TRBV5-6 and TRBJ2-1 gives the whole variable domain DAGVTQSPTHLIKTRGQQVTLRCSPKSGHDTVSWYQQALGQGPQFIFQYYEEEERQRGNFPDRFSGHQFPNYSSELNVNALLLGDSALYLCASSVPGQGSNDEQFFGPGTRLTVL.

The chain uses TRBV28 and TRBJ1-3; D unclear. CDR1 and CDR2 (germline): MDHEN, SYDVKM. V was cut by 6 bases and J by 1 base, with 22 bases left in between. The CDR3 extends over 18 amino acids. CDR3 bases: TGTGCCAGCAGCCTCGGGTCTTACCCCGAGATATCTGGAAACACCATATATTTT. This gives the protein CASSLGSYPEISGNTIYF.

The chain employs TRBV7-8 and TRBJ2-5; a possible D gene is TRBD2 (6 bases). The ends were cut back, 2 bases at V and 4 bases at J, with 14 bases in the middle. Germline CDR1 is SGHVS and CDR2 is FQNEAQ. The CDR3 sequence is 15 residues long. The CDR3 protein is CASSLMGGKGETQYF. As DNA, the CDR3 is TGTGCCAGCAGCTTAATGGGGGGAAAAGGAGAGACCCAGTACTTC. Full variable domain (remainder filled in from reference TRBV7-8 and TRBJ2-5): GAGVSQSPRYKVAKRGQDVALRCDPISGHVSLFWYQQALGQGPEFLTYFQNEAQLDKSGLPSDRFFAERPEGSVSTLKIQRTQQEDSAVYLCASSLMGGKGETQYFGPGTRLLVL.

The sample holds a few counts of this clone. The chain carries TRBV19 and TRBJ1-1, with D perhaps matching TRBD1 (5 bases). There are 15 residues in the CDR3. V lost 5 bases and J lost 8, with 21 bases in between. CDR1 and CDR2 from the germline V gene are LNHDA and SQIVND (reference sequence). The CDR3 here is CASSFPGGSVREAFF. The CDR3 DNA sequence: TGTGCCAGTAGTTTCCCCGGGGGTTCTGTCAGGGAAGCTTTCTTT.

This clone has a handful of counts. The chain links TRBV6-1 to TRBJ2-7; 9 nucleotides agree with TRBD1. The V gene end was trimmed by 4 bases and the J gene end by 0 bases; junction bases not matched to a gene: 4. Germline loops: CDR1 MNHNS, CDR2 SASEGT. This CDR3 region has 15 residues. The CDR3 reads CASSAYRGPSYEQYF. CDR3 nucleotides: TGTGCCAGCAGTGCCTACAGGGGGCCCTCCTACGAGCAGTACTTC.

This clone was counted between two and nine times. This chain joins TRBV27 and TRBJ1-5, with D tentatively TRBD1 (5 bases). Between the trimmed V and J ends, which lost 7 bases and 5 bases, there was a span of 12 bases. Looked up from germline, CDR1 is MNHEY and CDR2 is SMNVEV (reference sequence). CDR3 length equals 13 residues. The CDR3 DNA sequence: TGTGCCAGCATAGACAGCCTCCATCAGCCCCAGCATTTT. Translation gives CASIDSLHQPQHF.

J is TRBJ2-7 and V is TRBV29-1, with D tentatively TRBD2 (5 bases). Between the trimmed V and J ends, which lost 1 base and 0 bases, there was a span of 10 bases. This CDR3 is 14 amino acids long. The germline V gene has CDR1 SQVTM and CDR2 ANQGSEA. Here the CDR3 DNA reads TGCAGCGTTGAAGTACCGGGAAGCTCCTACGAGCAGTACTTC. Residues: CSVEVPGSSYEQYF.

Comments on this clone: The same CDR3 is also encoded by other DNA sequences in this sample. The gene calls are TRBV18 and TRBJ2-7; TRBD1 is a possible D gene (6 bases). This CDR3 region has 13 residues. Germline V lookup: CDR1 KGHSH, CDR2 LQKENI. V shed 0 bases and J shed 3 bases, with 6 bases lying between them. The CDR3 DNA reads TGTGCCAGCTCACCACCGGACAGCTACGAGCAGTACTTC. Encoded protein: CASSPPDSYEQYF.

V is TRBV4-1 and J is TRBJ1-3; D might be TRBD1 (5 bases). The CDR3 is 16 residues long. CDR1 and CDR2 (germline): MGHRA, YSYEKL. Between the trimmed V and J ends, which lost 4 bases and 0 bases, there was a span of 13 bases. The CDR3: CASSPPYRSSGNTIYF. Here the CDR3 DNA reads TGCGCCAGCAGCCCTCCTTACAGGAGCTCTGGAAACACCATATATTTT.

The chain is built from TRBV6-1 and TRBJ2-3, with D perhaps matching TRBD2 (5 bases). This CDR3 contains 15 residues. V gave up 3 bases and J gave up 7 bases, with 17 bases separating them. Germline CDR1 reads MNHNS; CDR2 reads SASEGT. CDR3 in amino acids: CASSEYGNSQNTQYF. The CDR3 bases are TGTGCCAGCAGTGAGTACGGGAACTCGCAAAATACGCAGTATTTT.

The chain recombines TRBV10-3 with TRBJ1-2, with 8 bases identical to TRBD1. This CDR3 region has 15 residues. Trimming removed 0 bases from V and 4 bases from J; junction bases left unmatched: 4. The germline gives CDR1 ENHRY, CDR2 SYGVKD. The CDR3 reads CAISESTGAGYGYTF. The CDR3, as DNA: TGTGCCATCAGTGAGTCGACAGGGGCTGGCTATGGCTACACCTTC.

V is TRBV27 and J is TRBJ2-3, with 10 bases matching TRBD2. The CDR3 is 15 amino acids. Unmatched junction bases numbered 5, after V lost 6 bases and J lost 2 bases. Looked up from germline, CDR1 is MNHEY and CDR2 is SMNVEV (reference sequence). The CDR3 here is CASRLSGGFTDTQYF. In DNA form, the CDR3 reads TGTGCCAGCAGACTTAGCGGGGGGTTCACAGATACGCAGTATTTT.

The CDR3 here is CASSSYLAGATDTQYF. Here the CDR3 DNA reads TGTGCCAGCAGCTCCTACCTAGCGGGGGCCACAGATACGCAGTATTTT. The rearrangement uses TRBV5-4 and TRBJ2-3, with TRBD2 matching 10 bases. The CDR3 consists of 16 residues. Trimming cost V 3 bases and J 2 bases; bases outside gene matches: 6. Per the germline V gene, CDR1 is SGHNT and CDR2 is YYREEE (reference sequence).

This chain connects TRBV5-1 to TRBJ1-4; 7 positions match TRBD1. The CDR3 loop spans 15 amino acids. Trimming removed 4 bases from V and 8 bases from J; junction bases left unmatched: 11. CDR1 is SGHRS and CDR2 is YFSETQ in the germline V gene. The CDR3 protein is CASSIDGDRTEKLFF. The DNA of the CDR3 is TGCGCCAGCAGCATTGACGGGGACAGAACCGAAAAACTGTTTTTT.

This chain connects TRBV29-1 to TRBJ2-2; 8 positions match TRBD2. Germline V CDR1 and CDR2: SQVTM, ANQGSEA. J was trimmed by 1 base and V by 5 bases; bases with no gene match: 6. This CDR3 has 15 amino acids. The CDR3 DNA is TGCAGCGTTCGTAAAGCGGGAGAGAACACCGGGGAGCTGTTTTTT. Translation gives CSVRKAGENTGELFF.